The 29 T cell receptor beta chains given below trace back to one sample, sequenced in a study of T cell changes during pregnancy in multiple sclerosis (dated by TCRdb to between 2018 and 2021). Libraries were constructed by the immunoSEQ multiplex PCR assay. In TCRdb, the immuneACCESS table is reduced to in-frame sequences with V and J assigned. These tables do not hold every clone; where another copy was compared, an unresolved V gene accounts for under half, and the others remain unexplained. Across this sample there are about 97,000 clones, with over 75% seen only once. Clones ranked in the top ten supply around 0.78% of the sample. The material sequenced was peripheral blood, taken in the second trimester of pregnancy. These receptors were obtained from a female donor in good health, enrolled as a control in a pregnancy study.

The V and J genes are TRBV19 and TRBJ1-5; no clear D gene. Germline V gives CDR1 LNHDA, CDR2 SQIVND (reference sequence). There are 13 residues in the CDR3. V gave up 7 bases and J gave up 1 base, with 8 bases separating them. The CDR3 region is CASNPGSNQPQHF. The CDR3 DNA reads TGTGCCAGTAACCCGGGGAGCAATCAGCCCCAGCATTTT.

The rearrangement uses TRBV7-9 and TRBJ2-7; 10 positions match TRBD2. Per the germline V gene, CDR1 is SEHNR and CDR2 is FQNEAQ (reference sequence). V gave up 5 bases and J gave up 2 bases; unmatched junction bases: 6. The CDR3 sequence is 15 residues long. CDR3 nucleotides: TGTGCCAGCAGCCCTTCTAGCGGGAGTACCTACGAGCAGTACTTC. Residues: CASSPSSGSTYEQYF.

V usage is TRBV2 and J usage is TRBJ1-2; possible D gene TRBD1, 5 bases. CDR1 and CDR2 from the germline V gene are SNHLY and FYNNEI. CDR3 length: 13 amino acids. The V gene lost 3 bases and the J gene lost 1 base, with 6 bases spanning the gap. CDR3 loop: CASSDQGNYGYTF. The CDR3 nucleotides are TGTGCCAGCAGTGACCAGGGTAACTATGGCTACACCTTC.

V gene TRBV7-2 combines with J gene TRBJ2-1; TRBD2 aligns across 11 bases. Unmatched junction bases numbered 9, after V lost 4 bases and J lost 7 bases. CDR1 and CDR2 from the germline V gene are SGHTA and FQGNSA. This CDR3 spans 16 amino acids. CDR3 in amino acids: CASSSPGTSGQNEQFF. The CDR3 coding sequence is TGTGCCAGCAGCTCCCCCGGGACTAGCGGTCAGAATGAGCAGTTCTTC.

V usage is TRBV28 and J usage is TRBJ2-4, with D possibly being TRBD1 (6 bases). Trimming left V 7 bases short and J 8 bases short, with 15 bases between. CDR1 and CDR2 (germline): MDHEN, SYDVKM. The CDR3 is made up of 13 amino acids. CDR3 nucleotides: TGTGCCAGCAAACAGACGCCAGGGGACATTCAGTACTTC. It specifies CASKQTPGDIQYF.

The CDR3 loop is CASRGGFSNQPQHF. As DNA, the CDR3 is TGTGCCAGCAGGGGGGGTTTTAGCAATCAGCCCCAGCATTTT. The genes are TRBV6-1 and TRBJ1-5; possibly TRBD1 for D (5 bases). Deletions cut 6 bases from V and 0 bases from J, with 9 bases between. CDR3 length equals 14 residues. CDR1 is MNHNS, CDR2 SASEGT, per germline.

This chain connects TRBV7-9 to TRBJ2-3, with TRBD2 matching 13 bases. Germline CDR1 and CDR2: SEHNR and FQNEAQ (reference sequence). This CDR3 has 17 residues. The ends lost 3 bases at V and 1 base at J; junction bases unmatched: 4. CDR3 DNA: TGTGCCAGCAGCTTTTCACTAGCGGGGGGGCGCACAGATACGCAGTATTTT. It is translated as CASSFSLAGGRTDTQYF. Variable domain in full (rest from reference TRBV7-9 and TRBJ2-3): DTGVSQNPRHKITKRGQNVTFRCDPISEHNRLYWYRQTLGQGPEFLTYFQNEAQLEKSRLLSDRFSAERPKGSFSTLEIQRTEQGDSAMYLCASSFSLAGGRTDTQYFGPGTRLTVL.

This clone has only one observation. The chain is built from TRBV6-5 and TRBJ1-1, with TRBD1 matching over 7 bases. Trimming took 2 bases from V and 10 from J; bases not matched to a gene: 16. From germline, CDR1 is MNHEY and CDR2 SVGAGI. The CDR3 contains 16 residues. CDR3 amino acids: CASSYTLIPEGAGAFF. The CDR3 nucleotides are TGTGCCAGCAGTTACACCCTCATCCCAGAGGGGGCGGGAGCTTTCTTT.

V is TRBV11-2 and J is TRBJ2-7, with 12 bases that match TRBD2. With V trimmed by 5 bases and J by 4 bases, 3 bases remained unmatched. This CDR3 region has 14 residues. In germline, CDR1 is SGHAT, CDR2 FQNNGV. The DNA of the CDR3 is TGTGCCAGCAGCCCCGGACTAGCGGGGTACGAGCAGTACTTC. Translation: CASSPGLAGYEQYF.

This clone was counted once. The chain uses TRBV2 and TRBJ1-1; tentatively, D is TRBD1 (5 bases). Trimming stripped 0 bases from V and 5 bases from J, with 13 bases between. Germline V CDR1 and CDR2: SNHLY, FYNNEI. The length of the CDR3 is 15 residues. The CDR3 sequence is CASSEADWRGTEAFF. As DNA, the CDR3 is TGTGCCAGCAGTGAAGCGGACTGGCGGGGGACTGAAGCTTTCTTT.

This chain connects TRBV5-8 to TRBJ1-3; D not certain. The CDR3 covers 13 residues. The V end lost 1 base, the J end lost 2 bases, and 4 bases lay between the germline ends. Per germline, CDR1 SGHTS and CDR2 YDEGEE. The chain's CDR3 is CASSLLAGNTIYF. In DNA, the CDR3 is TGTGCCAGCAGCTTGTTAGCTGGAAACACCATATATTTT.

The V and J genes are TRBV28 and TRBJ1-3; no clear D. The V end lost 1 base, the J end lost 2 bases, and 9 bases lay between the germline ends. Germline values: CDR1 MDHEN, CDR2 SYDVKM. This CDR3 comprises 15 residues. CDR3 amino acids: CASSLFGRAGNTIYF. CDR3 DNA sequence: TGTGCCAGCAGTTTATTCGGGAGGGCTGGAAACACCATATATTTT.

The rearrangement joins TRBV7-2 to TRBJ1-3; no clear D. The CDR3 consists of 14 residues. Germline V gives CDR1 SGHTA, CDR2 FQGNSA. Between the trimmed V and J ends, which lost 3 bases and 3 bases, there was a span of 9 bases. The CDR3 bases are TGTGCCAGCAGCTTTTCGGGGAGTGGAAACACCATATATTTT. The encoded protein is CASSFSGSGNTIYF.

The chain employs TRBV10-1 and TRBJ1-5; D remains ambiguous. This CDR3 is built from 13 residues. V dropped 9 bases and J dropped 4 bases, with 13 bases sitting between them. Germline values: CDR1 WNHNN, CDR2 SYGVQD (reference sequence). The CDR3 is CARTRGPNQPQHF. CDR3 bases: TGCGCCAGGACCAGAGGGCCTAATCAGCCCCAGCATTTT.

The CDR3 reads CASSPRGGLRSTDTQYF. CDR3 sequence (DNA): TGTGCCAGCAGCCCACGCGGGGGCCTTCGGAGCACAGATACGCAGTATTTT. This chain uses TRBV9 with TRBJ2-3; possibly TRBD2 for D (7 bases). CDR1 is SGDLS and CDR2 is YYNGEE in the germline V gene. V lost 4 bases, J lost 0 bases, and 18 bases lay in between. This CDR3 is 17 amino acids long.

The V gene is TRBV9, the J gene TRBJ2-3; D is possibly TRBD1 (8 bases). From germline, CDR1 is SGDLS and CDR2 YYNGEE. V was shortened by 1 base and J by 5 bases, with 20 bases between the two germline ends. CDR3 length: 17 residues. The CDR3 nucleotides read TGTGCCAGCAGCGTATTACTAACAGGGGGAGGGAAAGATACGCAGTATTTT. Translating gives CASSVLLTGGGKDTQYF.

The chain employs TRBV5-8 and TRBJ2-7; D possibly corresponds to TRBD2 (6 bases). The CDR3 contains 15 residues. V lost 4 bases and J lost 0, with 14 bases in between. Germline V gene data show CDR1 as SGHTS and CDR2 as YDEGEE. CDR3 nucleotides: TGTGCCAGCAGCGGCGGGACGGCCAGCTCCTACGAGCAGTACTTC. It specifies CASSGGTASSYEQYF.

Concerning this clone itself: This same CDR3 is encoded by further DNA sequences in the sample. The gene calls are TRBV5-4 and TRBJ1-1, with 8 bases aligning to TRBD1. The germline gives CDR1 SGHNT, CDR2 YYREEE (reference sequence). This CDR3 comprises 13 residues. Trimming removed 4 bases from V and 4 bases from J; junction bases left unmatched: 3. CDR3 amino acids: CASSVDRGTEAFF. DNA of the CDR3: TGTGCCAGCAGCGTCGACAGGGGCACTGAAGCTTTCTTT.

The rearrangement uses TRBV19 and TRBJ1-1; 7 bases agree with TRBD1. J gave up 3 bases and V 5 bases, and 3 bases lay outside the gene matches. Germline lookup yields CDR1 LNHDA and CDR2 SQIVND (reference sequence). The CDR3 runs 13 residues. Here the CDR3 DNA reads TGTGCCAGTAGTTCTACAGGGGACACTGAAGCTTTCTTT. Residues: CASSSTGDTEAFF.

This sequence joins TRBV15 and TRBJ2-3, with 13 bases fitting TRBD2. CDR3 length: 15 residues. Germline values: CDR1 LNHNV, CDR2 YYDKDF (reference sequence). With V trimmed by 5 bases and J by 6 bases, 5 bases remained unmatched. The CDR3 DNA reads as TGTGCCACCAGCGGAACTAGCGGGGGGGGTGATACGCAGTATTTT. Amino acids: CATSGTSGGGDTQYF.

The chain is built from TRBV6-5 and TRBJ1-5; D possibly corresponds to TRBD1 (6 bases). The CDR3 totals 15 residues. With 6 bases removed from V and 0 bases from J, the gap between germline ends came to 12 bases. Germline CDR1 reads MNHEY; CDR2 reads SVGAGI. The CDR3 region is CASRTGTNSNQPQHF. The CDR3 coding sequence is TGTGCCAGCAGGACCGGGACAAATAGCAATCAGCCCCAGCATTTT.

This chain joins TRBV5-1 and TRBJ2-4; D possibly corresponds to TRBD1 (5 bases). The CDR3 covers 17 residues. Germline V gene sequence: CDR1 SGHRS, CDR2 YFSETQ. The V end lost 4 bases, the J end lost 3 bases, and 20 bases lay between the germline ends. The CDR3 protein is CASSLPTVGRDKNIQYF. In nucleotides, the CDR3 is TGCGCCAGCAGCCTACCGACAGTGGGGCGCGACAAAAACATTCAGTACTTC.

The genes are TRBV4-3 and TRBJ2-1, with 12 bases fitting TRBD2. CDR1 is LGHNA, CDR2 YSLEER, per germline. V gave up 0 bases and J gave up 2 bases; unmatched junction bases: 5. This CDR3 spans 18 amino acids. CDR3 DNA: TGCGCCAGCAGCCAAGATGGGGCTAGCGGGAGGGCCTACAATGAGCAGTTCTTC. Translating it yields CASSQDGASGRAYNEQFF.

The rearrangement joins TRBV7-2 to TRBJ2-5; tentative D call: TRBD1 (6 bases). V was clipped by 5 bases and J by 5 bases, with 18 bases between them. Germline V CDR1 and CDR2: SGHTA, FQGNSA. The CDR3 has 15 residues. DNA of the CDR3: TGTGCCAGCAGCCATCAGTCCAGGGGCCAGGAGACCCAGTACTTC. Translated: CASSHQSRGQETQYF.

The CDR3 sequence: CASSVDQDNSPLHF. The CDR3 DNA reads TGTGCCAGCAGCGTAGACCAGGATAATTCACCCCTCCACTTT. The chain recombines TRBV9 with TRBJ1-6; D ambiguous. Trimming stripped 0 bases from V and 5 bases from J, with 6 bases between. Germline V lookup: CDR1 SGDLS, CDR2 YYNGEE. The CDR3 length is 14 residues.

V gene TRBV6-5 combines with J gene TRBJ2-5; no clear D. The CDR3 has 16 residues. CDR1 is MNHEY, CDR2 SVGAGI, per germline. V was trimmed by 0 bases and J by 8 bases, leaving 19 bases between them. CDR3 sequence: CASSYSKSLSKHTQYF. The CDR3 nucleotides are TGTGCCAGCAGTTACTCGAAGTCTCTATCTAAGCATACCCAGTACTTC.

CDR3 sequence (DNA): TGTGCCACCAGCAGACGGACTAGCGGGAGGACAGATACGCAGTATTTT. This translates into CATSRRTSGRTDTQYF. The chain combines TRBV15 with TRBJ2-3, with 14 nucleotides matching TRBD2. V gave up 2 bases and J gave up 3 bases; unmatched junction bases: 1. The V gene's germline CDR1 is LNHNV and CDR2 YYDKDF (reference sequence). CDR3 size: 16 residues.

This CDR3 reads CASSPDSKSYNEQFF. As DNA, the CDR3 is TGTGCCAGCAGCCCGGACAGTAAGTCCTACAATGAGCAGTTCTTC. The V and J genes are TRBV5-4 and TRBJ2-1; D is possibly TRBD1 (6 bases). Trimming removed 4 bases from V and 1 base from J, with 12 bases in between. Germline values: CDR1 SGHNT, CDR2 YYREEE (reference sequence). CDR3 length: 15 residues. Complete variable domain (other parts from reference TRBV5-4 and TRBJ2-1): ETGVTQSPTHLIKTRGQQVTLRCSSQSGHNTVSWYQQALGQGPQFIFQYYREEENGRGNFPPRFSGLQFPNYSSELNVNALELDDSALYLCASSPDSKSYNEQFFGPGTRLTVL.

The chain combines TRBV6-1 with TRBJ1-1; D not certain. The CDR3 has 13 residues. V lost 4 bases to trimming and J lost 2 bases, with 8 bases between them. Germline CDR1 is MNHNS and CDR2 is SASEGT. The CDR3 DNA is TGTGCCAGCAGTGCGGTTATCAACACTGAAGCTTTCTTT. It yields the protein CASSAVINTEAFF.